The rows below give T cell receptor beta chains drawn from one sample of a study of T cells in Graves' hyperthyroidism and ophthalmopathy. A single record per CDR3 protein comes from TCRdb applying MiXCR to the multiplex PCR reads. The sample holds 530,000 or so distinct CDR3 sequences, over 15% seen once. The specimen sequenced was blood. These receptors were taken from a young woman with Graves' ophthalmopathy. Both conserved end residues are part of each CDR3. The order of the fields is J gene, clone size, V gene, D gene, CDR3 DNA, CDR3 protein. D genes are given only for firm matches. Clone size, where shown, is once, few, many, or a class for clones that have expanded.

j_call: TRBJ2-7; clone_size: many; v_call: TRBV28; d_call: .; cdr3_nt: TGTGCCAGCAGTGAGAATTCAAGGGCCGACGAGCAGTACTTC; cdr3_aa: CASSENSRADEQYF
j_call: TRBJ1-5; clone_size: many; v_call: TRBV19; d_call: .; cdr3_nt: TGTGCCAGTAGTATGGTTGCTAGCGGCAATCAGCCCCAGCATTTT; cdr3_aa: CASSMVASGNQPQHF
j_call: TRBJ2-1; clone_size: .; v_call: TRBV14; d_call: TRBD1; cdr3_nt: TGTGCCAGCAGCCAAATTTACAGGGGGCCCTCCTACAATGAGCAGTTCTTC; cdr3_aa: CASSQIYRGPSYNEQFF
j_call: TRBJ2-4; clone_size: many; v_call: TRBV18; d_call: TRBD1; cdr3_nt: TGTGCCAGCTCACCGGGACAGATCGACATTCAGTACTTC; cdr3_aa: CASSPGQIDIQYF
j_call: TRBJ2-3; clone_size: many; v_call: TRBV6-4; d_call: .; cdr3_nt: TGTGCCAGCAGTGACGGGTTAGCCACAGATACGCAGTATTTT; cdr3_aa: CASSDGLATDTQYF
j_call: TRBJ2-1; clone_size: many; v_call: TRBV28; d_call: .; cdr3_nt: TGTGCCAGCAGTTTCCAGGACTCCATATACAATGAGCAGTTCTTC; cdr3_aa: CASSFQDSIYNEQFF
j_call: TRBJ2-7; clone_size: many; v_call: TRBV20-1; d_call: TRBD2; cdr3_nt: TGCAGTGCGAAGGGACTAGCGGGGGGGGTAGACCACGAGCAGTACTTC; cdr3_aa: CSAKGLAGGVDHEQYF
j_call: TRBJ2-1; clone_size: few; v_call: TRBV11-1; d_call: TRBD1; cdr3_nt: TGTGCCAGCAGCTTAGGGCGACAGGGGGCCACCTACAATGAGCAGTTCTTC; cdr3_aa: CASSLGRQGATYNEQFF
j_call: TRBJ2-1; clone_size: .; v_call: TRBV9; d_call: TRBD2; cdr3_nt: TGTGCCAGCAGCGTAGAAACTAGCGGGGCCAATGAGCAGTTCTTC; cdr3_aa: CASSVETSGANEQFF
j_call: TRBJ2-3; clone_size: .; v_call: TRBV6-6; d_call: TRBD2; cdr3_nt: TGTGCCAGCAGTTACCGGGCAGCTAGCGGGGTCACAGATACGCAGTATTTT; cdr3_aa: CASSYRAASGVTDTQYF
j_call: TRBJ1-2; clone_size: many; v_call: TRBV27; d_call: .; cdr3_nt: TGTGCCAGCAGTTTATCAGCCGCGTCAGGGCTCGGCTACACCTTC; cdr3_aa: CASSLSAASGLGYTF
j_call: TRBJ1-5; clone_size: many; v_call: TRBV28; d_call: .; cdr3_nt: TGTGCCAGCAGTTTACTGGCCCTCCAGGCTAGCAATCAGCCCCAGCATTTT; cdr3_aa: CASSLLALQASNQPQHF
j_call: TRBJ2-3; clone_size: many; v_call: TRBV24-1; d_call: .; cdr3_nt: TGTGCCACCAGTGATCAAATTGGGTCCAACGCAGATACGCAGTATTTT; cdr3_aa: CATSDQIGSNADTQYF
j_call: TRBJ2-1; clone_size: few; v_call: TRBV20-1; d_call: TRBD2; cdr3_nt: TGCAGTCCATTAGCGGGAGCCTCCTACAATGAGCAGTTCTTC; cdr3_aa: CSPLAGASYNEQFF
j_call: TRBJ1-1; clone_size: many; v_call: TRBV5-8; d_call: .; cdr3_nt: TGTGCCAGCAGCTCGAACACCGAGAACACTGAAGCTTTCTTT; cdr3_aa: CASSSNTENTEAFF
j_call: TRBJ1-1; clone_size: many; v_call: TRBV27; d_call: .; cdr3_nt: TGTGCCAGCAGTTTAGGAGTAGGGGGTGAAGCTTTCTTT; cdr3_aa: CASSLGVGGEAFF
j_call: TRBJ2-5; clone_size: many; v_call: TRBV7-2; d_call: TRBD1; cdr3_nt: TGTGCCAGCAGCCGGGACAGGCTTCTGGAGACCCAGTACTTC; cdr3_aa: CASSRDRLLETQYF
j_call: TRBJ1-1; clone_size: many; v_call: TRBV28; d_call: .; cdr3_nt: TGTGCCAGCATTACCTCTGGGAGAGTAGGCACTGAAGCTTTCTTT; cdr3_aa: CASITSGRVGTEAFF
j_call: TRBJ2-5; clone_size: .; v_call: TRBV7-3; d_call: .; cdr3_nt: TGTGCCAGCAGCACCCCGGAGGAGGGGCCGCAAGAGACCCAGTACTTC; cdr3_aa: CASSTPEEGPQETQYF
j_call: TRBJ1-3; clone_size: few; v_call: TRBV12-3/TRBV12-4; d_call: .; cdr3_nt: TGTGCCAGCAGTCAGCCCCCCGGGCGGTTGAACACCATATATTTT; cdr3_aa: CASSQPPGRLNTIYF
j_call: TRBJ1-1; clone_size: .; v_call: TRBV6-1; d_call: .; cdr3_nt: TGTGCCAGCAGTCATGGGGGGCGTTCTGAAGCTTTCTTT; cdr3_aa: CASSHGGRSEAFF
j_call: TRBJ2-3; clone_size: .; v_call: TRBV11-2; d_call: .; cdr3_nt: TGTGCCAGCAGCCCCGTAGGGGAAGATACGCAGTATTTT; cdr3_aa: CASSPVGEDTQYF
j_call: TRBJ2-3; clone_size: .; v_call: TRBV12-3/TRBV12-4; d_call: TRBD1; cdr3_nt: TGTGCCAGCAGTCACGACAGGGGAATAGATACGCAGTATTTT; cdr3_aa: CASSHDRGIDTQYF
j_call: TRBJ1-5; clone_size: .; v_call: TRBV24-1; d_call: .; cdr3_nt: TGTGCCACCAGTGATATAATGGGACCGCATTTT; cdr3_aa: CATSDIMGPHF
j_call: TRBJ2-7; clone_size: .; v_call: TRBV20-1; d_call: .; cdr3_nt: TGCAGTGCTAGAGGGACCGGGACACCCTACGAGCAGTACTTC; cdr3_aa: CSARGTGTPYEQYF
j_call: TRBJ2-1; clone_size: many; v_call: TRBV7-8; d_call: TRBD2; cdr3_nt: TGTGCCAGCAGCTATCAGACTAGCGGGGCGAGGGAGCAGTTCTTC; cdr3_aa: CASSYQTSGAREQFF
j_call: TRBJ2-7; clone_size: many; v_call: TRBV28; d_call: .; cdr3_nt: TGTGCCAGCAGTTTTGAGCAGGGATGGGCCTACGAGCAGTACTTC; cdr3_aa: CASSFEQGWAYEQYF
j_call: TRBJ1-5; clone_size: .; v_call: TRBV28; d_call: TRBD1; cdr3_nt: TGTGCCAGCAGAACCGGGACAGGGACGATCTGGCCCCAGCATTTT; cdr3_aa: CASRTGTGTIWPQHF
j_call: TRBJ1-1; clone_size: many; v_call: TRBV7-2; d_call: .; cdr3_nt: TGTGCCAGCAGCCATTCCGTGCCCGGCACTGAAGCTTTCTTT; cdr3_aa: CASSHSVPGTEAFF
j_call: TRBJ2-1; clone_size: many; v_call: TRBV29-1; d_call: .; cdr3_nt: TGCAGCGTTGAAGGCTCCGACACCAGCTCCTACAATGAGCAGTTCTTC; cdr3_aa: CSVEGSDTSSYNEQFF
j_call: TRBJ1-1; clone_size: many; v_call: TRBV28; d_call: TRBD1; cdr3_nt: TGTGCCACCAGGGACAGAGAGAACACTGAAGCTTTCTTT; cdr3_aa: CATRDRENTEAFF
j_call: TRBJ1-1; clone_size: many; v_call: TRBV7-9; d_call: TRBD1; cdr3_nt: TGTGCCAGCAGCTCCTTAGGACAGGGGCGGATGAACACTGAAGCTTTCTTT; cdr3_aa: CASSSLGQGRMNTEAFF
j_call: TRBJ1-1; clone_size: few; v_call: TRBV6-1; d_call: TRBD1; cdr3_nt: TGTGCCAGCACCTTGGGGACAGCGAACACTGAAGCTTTCTTT; cdr3_aa: CASTLGTANTEAFF
j_call: TRBJ2-1; clone_size: many; v_call: TRBV7-3; d_call: TRBD2; cdr3_nt: TGTGCCAGCAGCCGGAGGGGGCTAGCGGGAGGGCCAGTCAACAATGAGCAGTTCTTC; cdr3_aa: CASSRRGLAGGPVNNEQFF
j_call: TRBJ2-7; clone_size: many; v_call: TRBV11-2; d_call: .; cdr3_nt: TGTGCCAGCAGCTTAGTGGGGAACTACGAGCAGTACTTC; cdr3_aa: CASSLVGNYEQYF
j_call: TRBJ2-2; clone_size: .; v_call: TRBV28; d_call: .; cdr3_nt: TGTGCCAGCAGCTTGGCCCGGGACGGAAACACCGGGGAGCTGTTTTTT; cdr3_aa: CASSLARDGNTGELFF
j_call: TRBJ2-1; clone_size: few; v_call: TRBV6-6; d_call: .; cdr3_nt: TGTGCCAGCAGTTACTCGATGGCGGGTGAGCAGTTCTTC; cdr3_aa: CASSYSMAGEQFF
j_call: TRBJ2-1; clone_size: many; v_call: TRBV7-9; d_call: TRBD2; cdr3_nt: TGTGCCAGCAGCTTCCAACTAGCGGGAGGGTCGCAGTTCTTC; cdr3_aa: CASSFQLAGGSQFF
j_call: TRBJ2-7; clone_size: many; v_call: TRBV20-1; d_call: .; cdr3_nt: TGCAGTGCTACTATGGGCTCAGGGTTCTCCTACGAGCAGTACTTC; cdr3_aa: CSATMGSGFSYEQYF
j_call: TRBJ2-1; clone_size: many; v_call: TRBV20-1; d_call: .; cdr3_nt: TGCAGTGCCCCTTCGGAGGGAGGAACCTACAATGAGCAGTTCTTC; cdr3_aa: CSAPSEGGTYNEQFF
j_call: TRBJ1-2; clone_size: many; v_call: TRBV28; d_call: TRBD1; cdr3_nt: TGTGCCAGCTCACCGGGACAGGGGAACTATGGCTACACCTTC; cdr3_aa: CASSPGQGNYGYTF
j_call: TRBJ1-6; clone_size: few; v_call: TRBV5-1; d_call: .; cdr3_nt: TGCGCCAGCAGCTTGGCCAAGTGGGCAGAGGATTCACCCCTCCACTTT; cdr3_aa: CASSLAKWAEDSPLHF
j_call: TRBJ1-5; clone_size: .; v_call: TRBV28; d_call: .; cdr3_nt: TGTGCCAGCAGTCAGACTCCTCCTCATTCCCAGCATTTT; cdr3_aa: CASSQTPPHSQHF
j_call: TRBJ2-7; clone_size: few; v_call: TRBV7-9; d_call: .; cdr3_nt: TGTGCCAGCAGCTCATACGGGTCCACAGGGCCCCTCGTCTCGTGGGACGAGCAGTACTTC; cdr3_aa: CASSSYGSTGPLVSWDEQYF
j_call: TRBJ1-2; clone_size: many; v_call: TRBV28; d_call: TRBD1; cdr3_nt: TGTGCCAGCCTTGAGGGACAGGGTGGCGGCTACACCTTC; cdr3_aa: CASLEGQGGGYTF
j_call: TRBJ2-1; clone_size: many; v_call: TRBV30; d_call: TRBD2; cdr3_nt: TGTGCCTGGAGTACTAGCGGGGGGGCCATATACAATGAGCAGTTCTTC; cdr3_aa: CAWSTSGGAIYNEQFF
j_call: TRBJ1-5; clone_size: .; v_call: TRBV19; d_call: .; cdr3_nt: TGTGCCAGTAGTATAATCTCGGGTCGGGGGCGTAGCAATCAGCCCCAGCATTTT; cdr3_aa: CASSIISGRGRSNQPQHF
j_call: TRBJ2-7; clone_size: many; v_call: TRBV28; d_call: .; cdr3_nt: TGTGCCAGCAGCTCCTTAGGGGCCCACGAGCAGTACTTC; cdr3_aa: CASSSLGAHEQYF
j_call: TRBJ2-1; clone_size: many; v_call: TRBV10-3; d_call: .; cdr3_nt: TGTGCCATCGGGGAGGGGGCGGAAGAGCAGTTCTTC; cdr3_aa: CAIGEGAEEQFF
j_call: TRBJ2-1; clone_size: many; v_call: TRBV28; d_call: TRBD1; cdr3_nt: TGTGCCAGCGGGGCGTCCGGGACAGGGAATCGCAATGAGCAGTTCTTC; cdr3_aa: CASGASGTGNRNEQFF
j_call: TRBJ2-3; clone_size: .; v_call: TRBV4-2; d_call: .; cdr3_nt: TGTGCCAGCAGCCAACGGCCAGCAGATACGCAGTATTTT; cdr3_aa: CASSQRPADTQYF
j_call: TRBJ2-6; clone_size: .; v_call: TRBV2; d_call: .; cdr3_nt: TGTGCCAGCAGTGACCAGGGTCGGATCTCTGGGGCCAACGTCCTGACTTTC; cdr3_aa: CASSDQGRISGANVLTF
j_call: TRBJ1-1; clone_size: many; v_call: TRBV2; d_call: .; cdr3_nt: TGTGCCAGCAGTGCCCAGCAGGGCATGAACACTGAAGCTTTCTTT; cdr3_aa: CASSAQQGMNTEAFF
j_call: TRBJ2-4; clone_size: few; v_call: TRBV28; d_call: TRBD2; cdr3_nt: TGTGCCAGCAGTTCAGGACTAGCGGGAGAGGGGGACATTCAGTACTTC; cdr3_aa: CASSSGLAGEGDIQYF
j_call: TRBJ2-7; clone_size: .; v_call: TRBV6-2/TRBV6-3; d_call: .; cdr3_nt: TGTGCCAGCAGTTACGACCGCGGGTCCCCCTACGAGCAGTACTTC; cdr3_aa: CASSYDRGSPYEQYF
j_call: TRBJ1-2; clone_size: many; v_call: TRBV7-8; d_call: .; cdr3_nt: TGTGCCAGCAGCTTAGCGCTCGTGGGTAAAGGCTACACCTTC; cdr3_aa: CASSLALVGKGYTF
j_call: TRBJ2-1; clone_size: many; v_call: TRBV7-2; d_call: .; cdr3_nt: TGTGCCAGGAGCCCAGGGAGCTCCTACAATGAGCAGTTCTTC; cdr3_aa: CARSPGSSYNEQFF